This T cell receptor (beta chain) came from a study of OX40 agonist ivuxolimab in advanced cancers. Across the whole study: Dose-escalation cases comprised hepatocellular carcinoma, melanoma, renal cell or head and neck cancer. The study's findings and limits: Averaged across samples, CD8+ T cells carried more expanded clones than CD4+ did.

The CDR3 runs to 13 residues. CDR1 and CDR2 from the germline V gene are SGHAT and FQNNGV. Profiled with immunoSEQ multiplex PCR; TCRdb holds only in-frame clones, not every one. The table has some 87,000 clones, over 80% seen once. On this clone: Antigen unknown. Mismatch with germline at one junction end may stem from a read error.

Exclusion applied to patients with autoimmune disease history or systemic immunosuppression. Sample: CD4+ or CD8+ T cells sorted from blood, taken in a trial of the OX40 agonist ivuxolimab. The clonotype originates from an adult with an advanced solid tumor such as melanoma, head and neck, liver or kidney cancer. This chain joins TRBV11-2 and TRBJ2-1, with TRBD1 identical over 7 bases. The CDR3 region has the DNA TGTGCCAGCAGCCCCGGCCTTAGAGACAGGGAAGTCTTC. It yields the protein CASSPGLRDREVF.